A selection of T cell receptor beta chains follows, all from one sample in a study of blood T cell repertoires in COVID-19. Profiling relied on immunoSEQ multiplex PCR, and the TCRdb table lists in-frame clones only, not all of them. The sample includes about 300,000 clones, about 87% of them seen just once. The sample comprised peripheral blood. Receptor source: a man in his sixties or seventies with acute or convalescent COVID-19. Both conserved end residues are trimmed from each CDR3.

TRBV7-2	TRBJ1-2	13	ASSLALGQGNGYT
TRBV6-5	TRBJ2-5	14	ASSYSLSDSQETQY
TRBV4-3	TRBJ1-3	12	ASSRTNSGNTIY
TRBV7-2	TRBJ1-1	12	ASSLVTGYTEAF
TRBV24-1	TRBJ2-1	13	ATSDRGDYDNEQF
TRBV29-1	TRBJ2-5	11	SVDSGGPETQY
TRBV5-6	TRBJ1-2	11	ASSLDSDYGYT
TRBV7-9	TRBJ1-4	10	ASSLSGEKLF
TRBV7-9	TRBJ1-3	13	ASSRSGGTGNTIY
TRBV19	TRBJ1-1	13	ASRRDGGLNTEAF
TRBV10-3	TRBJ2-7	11	AISGQVSYEQY
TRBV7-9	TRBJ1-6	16	ASSKGQGLLAYNSPLH
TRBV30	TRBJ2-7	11	AWRNRGTYEQY
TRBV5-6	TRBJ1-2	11	ASRATGHYGYT
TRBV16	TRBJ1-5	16	ASSQAAGGYRSNQPQH
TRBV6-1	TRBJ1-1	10	ASSEGPLEAF
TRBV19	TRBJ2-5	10	ASSEGGETQY
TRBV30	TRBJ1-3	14	AWSLTRGQGGNTIY
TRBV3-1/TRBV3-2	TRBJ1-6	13	ASSPQTGWNSPLH
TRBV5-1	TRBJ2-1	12	ASSARRLADKQF
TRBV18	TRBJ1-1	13	ASSPGQGQGRVTF
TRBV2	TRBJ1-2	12	ASSDQGANYGYT
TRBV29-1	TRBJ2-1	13	SVEVSGSSYNEQF
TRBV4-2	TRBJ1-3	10	ASSHEGTSPY
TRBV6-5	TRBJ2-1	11	ASIEPVYNEQF
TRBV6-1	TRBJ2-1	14	ASSEIAGGSYNEQF
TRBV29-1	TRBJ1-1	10	SVEGLNTEAF
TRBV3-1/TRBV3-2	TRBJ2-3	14	ASSPLGQGGTDTQY
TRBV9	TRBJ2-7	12	ASSLGQGNYEQY
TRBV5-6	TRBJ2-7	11	ASSLQDRAQKY
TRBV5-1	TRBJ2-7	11	ASSVDRAYEQY
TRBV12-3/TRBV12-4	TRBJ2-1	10	ASRAGLGEQF
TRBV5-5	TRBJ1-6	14	ASSLVRSQGNSPLH
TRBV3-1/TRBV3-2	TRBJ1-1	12	ASSQPGGGTEAF
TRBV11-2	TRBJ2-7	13	ASSPQFAGMHEQY
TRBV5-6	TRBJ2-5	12	ASSPWDREETQY
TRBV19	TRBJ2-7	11	ASIRRDLYEQY
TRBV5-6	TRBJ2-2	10	ASSAGVYELF
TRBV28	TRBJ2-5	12	ASSLSGGGETQY
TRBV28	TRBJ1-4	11	ASRRATNEKLF
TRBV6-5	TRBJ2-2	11	ASVDRAGGELF
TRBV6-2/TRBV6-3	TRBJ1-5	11	ASSYEADQPQH
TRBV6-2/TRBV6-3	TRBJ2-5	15	ASSYSLIRGFGETQY
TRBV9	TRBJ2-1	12	ASSVSGSYNEQF
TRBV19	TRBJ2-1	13	ASKTGTGPYNEQF
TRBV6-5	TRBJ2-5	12	ASTMGASQETQY
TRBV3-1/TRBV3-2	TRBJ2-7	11	ASSQDPVYEQY
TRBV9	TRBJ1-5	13	ASSVDPGDNQPQH
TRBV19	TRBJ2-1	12	ASIRNSLSNEQF
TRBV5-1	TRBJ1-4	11	ASSLGQNEKLF
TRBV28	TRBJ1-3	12	ASSFGAPGNTIY
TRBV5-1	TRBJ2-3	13	ASSAGTGGADTQY
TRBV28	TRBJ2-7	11	ASRFQGVDEQY
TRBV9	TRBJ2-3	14	ASSVASSALGDTQY
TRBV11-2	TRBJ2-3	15	ASSLMPGVTVTDTQY
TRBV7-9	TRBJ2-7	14	ASSPGGGRALHEQY
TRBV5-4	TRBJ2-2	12	ASAEGGRIGELF
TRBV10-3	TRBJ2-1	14	AISDGRRRIIDEQF